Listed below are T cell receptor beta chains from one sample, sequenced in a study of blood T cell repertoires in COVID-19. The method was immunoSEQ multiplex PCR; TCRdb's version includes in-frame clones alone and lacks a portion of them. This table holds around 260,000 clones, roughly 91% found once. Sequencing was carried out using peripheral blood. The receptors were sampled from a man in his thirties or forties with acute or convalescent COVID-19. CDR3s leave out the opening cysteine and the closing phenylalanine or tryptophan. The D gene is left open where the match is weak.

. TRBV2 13 ASRDRDGGNSPLH
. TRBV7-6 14 ASSFLRGGLQETQY
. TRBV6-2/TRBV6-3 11 ASSFGQKETQY
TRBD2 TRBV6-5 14 ASSYSRTSSYNEQF
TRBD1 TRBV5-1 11 ASSPRDSYEQY
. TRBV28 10 ASSATAGGYT
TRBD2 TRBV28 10 ASSTSGYEQY
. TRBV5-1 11 ASTRGRNTEAF
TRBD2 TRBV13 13 ASSLLAGAYNEQF
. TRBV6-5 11 ASSPYQGGTQY
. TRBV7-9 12 ASSFIPGAGELF
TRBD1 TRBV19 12 ATLDRGWDNEQF
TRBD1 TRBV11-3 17 ASSLPDRASFSGANVLT
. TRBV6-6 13 ASSYKQSSNQPQH
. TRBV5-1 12 ASSFQATNTEAF
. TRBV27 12 ASRVGRGNTEAF
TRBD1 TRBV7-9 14 ASSQHGQGELYGYT
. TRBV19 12 ASSPDGINTEAF
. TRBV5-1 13 ASSLHSGLNTEAF
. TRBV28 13 ASSPYRETNYGYT
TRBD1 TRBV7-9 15 ASSFGAGGYSNQPQH
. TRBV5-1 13 ASSPQTGSHQPQH
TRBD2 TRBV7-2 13 ASSLSAGVSDTQY
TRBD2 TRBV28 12 ASSLRGGLETQY
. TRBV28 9 ASTYQGPQH
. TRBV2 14 ASSWTDRANTGELF
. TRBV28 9 ASSFLYEQY
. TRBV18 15 ASSPAQGMRPGNTIY
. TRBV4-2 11 ASSLEGGYEQY
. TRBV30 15 AWSVGVRRDGYNEQF
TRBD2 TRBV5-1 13 ASRPGLGPPNEQF
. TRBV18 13 ASSPLKNPNYGYT
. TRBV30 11 AWSSQSNQPQH
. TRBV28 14 ASSDAVPLNTGELF
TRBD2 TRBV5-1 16 ASSGRASGGARSVEQY
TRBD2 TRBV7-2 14 ASSLVLAGSYNEQF
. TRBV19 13 ASTTLGNSNQPQH
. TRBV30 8 ACTQGEAF